This TCR beta chain was observed in a study of regulatory T cells in long-lasting Graves disease. Noted time point: newly diagnosed GD, antithyroid drugs for less than 3 months. Preparation of the TCR library used RNA extracted from PBMCs. This clonotype was detected ten times or more. Its antigen is undetermined. General study findings and limits: Owing to a sample size that was small, accuracy may have been reduced.

For TCR beta, libraries came from iRepertoire HTBI primers and Arm-PCR of CDR3 regions. TCRdb re-derived calls from the multiplex PCR reads in MiXCR, one entry per CDR3 protein. This table has about 220,000 distinct CDR3 sequences, roughly a fifth appearing once. A further study also used this sample, focusing on T cells in Graves' hyperthyroidism and ophthalmopathy. That work adds: Newly diagnosed hyperthyroidism patients aged 18 to 65 years had disease lasting under 2 months. Using the HTBI primer set, a first-round RT-PCR was run on the TCR CDR3.

The sequences come from peripheral blood mononuclear cells (PBMCs), collected at new diagnosis, from a patient treated with antithyroid drugs. This sequence originates from a woman aged 25-40 years with Graves disease.

The CDR3 loop is CAWSVLRWSEAFF. CDR3 bases: TGTGCCTGGAGTGTACTCCGGTGGTCTGAAGCTTTCTTT. The chain links TRBV30 to TRBJ1-1; D is uncertain. Trimming shortened V by 0 bases and J by 6 bases, and 11 bases separated the two germline ends. The CDR3 totals 13 residues. Germline-derived CDR1 and CDR2 are GTSNPN and SVGIG (reference sequence).